These 9 T cell receptor beta chains came from one sample sequenced in a study of shared clonotypes between healthy human individuals. Sequencing used immunoSEQ multiplex PCR; TCRdb keeps in-frame clones, though not all of them. This table holds 1 million to 1.2 million clones, 70% to 85% found once. Sequences were obtained from memory CD4+ T cells from PBMCs. Subset in this sample: CD45RA-negative fraction. The receptors come from a man younger than 30 in good health. Some clones in this sample may be carry-over from other donors' samples.

This clone has at least ten counts. The chain uses TRBV18 and TRBJ1-5, with 9 nucleotides matching TRBD1. In germline, CDR1 is KGHSH, CDR2 LQKENI. The trim removed 0 bases at V and 6 bases at J, leaving 9 bases unmatched. CDR3 length: 17 residues. The CDR3 sequence: CASSPPGQGGKVQPQHF. The CDR3 DNA reads as TGTGCCAGCTCACCACCGGGACAGGGAGGGAAGGTTCAGCCCCAGCATTTT.

Only a few counts were recorded for this clone. V usage is TRBV5-4 and J usage is TRBJ1-2; D is unresolved. The V end was cut by 1 base, the J end by 0 bases, with 10 bases between. The CDR3 is 15 amino acids. Germline V CDR1 and CDR2: SGHNT, YYREEE (reference sequence). CDR3 nucleotides: TGTGCCAGCAGCTTGAAGTCGGCTTCTAACTATGGCTACACCTTC. As protein: CASSLKSASNYGYTF.

As regards this clone: Other DNA sequences in this sample translate to the same CDR3. The V and J genes are TRBV5-1 and TRBJ2-3, with 8 bases identical to TRBD2. The CDR3 is 13 amino acids. From germline, CDR1 is SGHRS and CDR2 YFSETQ. With V trimmed by 5 bases and J by 6 bases, 5 bases remained unmatched. The CDR3: CASRSGSADTQYF. The CDR3 region has the DNA TGCGCCAGCAGGAGCGGGAGCGCTGATACGCAGTATTTT.

The J gene is TRBJ2-2, the V gene TRBV5-4, with 9 bases identical to TRBD2. V lost 7 bases and J lost 5; bases outside the gene matches: 12. Per germline, CDR1 SGHNT and CDR2 YYREEE (reference sequence). The CDR3 is made up of 16 amino acids. CDR3 loop: CASCADLAGVTGELFF. In DNA, the CDR3 is TGTGCCAGCTGTGCCGATTTAGCGGGAGTAACCGGGGAGCTGTTTTTT.

The chain has TRBV6-5 and TRBJ2-7; 9 nucleotides align to TRBD1. CDR3 length: 12 amino acids. With 7 bases clipped from V and 6 bases from J, the junction kept 4 bases outside the gene matches. CDR1 and CDR2 (germline): MNHEY, SVGAGI. CDR3 in DNA: TGTGCCAGCACGGGACAGGGCGGCGAGCAGTACTTC. Translating it yields CASTGQGGEQYF.

The chain combines TRBV29-1 with TRBJ2-7, with TRBD1 as a possible D gene (5 bases). Trimming left V 4 bases short and J 4 bases short, with 8 bases between. The CDR3 has 11 residues. The germline gives CDR1 SQVTM, CDR2 ANQGSEA. CDR3 DNA: TGCAGCGTTGGGGGCTCTTACGAGCAGTACTTC. Translated: CSVGGSYEQYF.

Regarding this clone: A far more abundant clone sits one base away, making this likely a read error. The CDR3: CASGRLGGRNTEAFF. The CDR3 DNA reads TGTGCCAGCGGTCGCCTAGGGGGCCGCAACACTGAAGCTTTCTTT. The gene calls are TRBV14 and TRBJ1-1, with 7 bases identical to TRBD1. The CDR3 is 15 residues long. With V trimmed by 8 bases and J by 2 bases, 11 bases remained unmatched. Germline V gives CDR1 SGHDN, CDR2 FVKESK.

The chain links TRBV28 to TRBJ1-2; 10 bases align to TRBD1. This CDR3 has 17 amino acids. The ends lost 2 bases at V and 4 bases at J; junction bases unmatched: 10. CDR1 MDHEN and CDR2 SYDVKM come from the germline V gene. CDR3 bases: TGTGCCAGCAGTTTAAGGACAGGGGGTGGGTTGGGCTATGGCTACACCTTC. It translates to CASSLRTGGGLGYGYTF.

J is TRBJ1-3 and V is TRBV28; D is undetermined. Per the germline V gene, CDR1 is MDHEN and CDR2 is SYDVKM. This CDR3 comprises 14 residues. Trimming stripped 5 bases from V and 0 bases from J, with 8 bases between. CDR3 sequence (DNA): TGTGCCAGCAGTCATCGGGCCTCTGGAAACACCATATATTTT. Translated: CASSHRASGNTIYF.